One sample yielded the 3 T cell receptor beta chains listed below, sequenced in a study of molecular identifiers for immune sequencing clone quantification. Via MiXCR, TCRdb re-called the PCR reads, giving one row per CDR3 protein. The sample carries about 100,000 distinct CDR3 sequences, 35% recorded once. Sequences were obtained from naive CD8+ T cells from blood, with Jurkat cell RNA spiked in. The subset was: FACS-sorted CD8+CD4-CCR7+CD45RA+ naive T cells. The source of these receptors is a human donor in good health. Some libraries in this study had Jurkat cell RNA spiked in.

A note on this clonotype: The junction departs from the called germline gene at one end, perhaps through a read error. The CDR3 here is CASSVSGQGAVNTVAFF. The CDR3 nucleotides read TGTGCCAGCAGCGTAAGCGGACAGGGGGCGGTGAACACTGTAGCTTTCTTT. The rearrangement joins TRBV9 to TRBJ1-1, with 11 bases that match TRBD1. The CDR3 totals 17 residues. The V gene's germline CDR1 is SGDLS and CDR2 YYNGEE.

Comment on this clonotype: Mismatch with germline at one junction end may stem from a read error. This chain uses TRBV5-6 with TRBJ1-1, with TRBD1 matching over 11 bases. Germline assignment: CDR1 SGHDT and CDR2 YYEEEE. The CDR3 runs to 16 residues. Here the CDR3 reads CASSLGLGQGVTKAFF. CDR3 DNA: TGTGCCAGCAGCTTGGGACTGGGACAGGGGGTCACTAAAGCTTTCTTT.

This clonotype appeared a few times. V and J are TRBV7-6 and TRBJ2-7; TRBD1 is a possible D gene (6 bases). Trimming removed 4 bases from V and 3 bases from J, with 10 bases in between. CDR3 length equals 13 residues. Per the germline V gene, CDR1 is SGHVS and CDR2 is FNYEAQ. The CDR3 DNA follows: TGTGCCAGCAGCTCGGGACAACACTACGAGCAGTACTTC. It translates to CASSSGQHYEQYF.